This T cell receptor (beta chain) came from a study of T cells in Graves' hyperthyroidism and ophthalmopathy. V shed 2 bases, J shed 9 bases, and the junction held 2 bases outside the gene matches. Germline CDR1 reads KGHDR; CDR2 reads SFDVKD. This CDR3 spans 14 amino acids. Over 9 ml of fresh peripheral blood supplied the PBMCs. To note about this clonotype: Its antigen is undetermined.

The source material, RNA transcripts, was used to amplify TCR beta CDR3 regions. TCR CDR3 underwent first-round RT-PCR with the HTBI primer set. TCRdb redid the calling of the multiplex PCR reads with MiXCR, one entry per CDR3 protein. The sample lists a few hundred thousand distinct CDR3 sequences, 15% to 20% occurring once. Study results and limitations: Most clonotypes expanded in the thyroid (above 0.001) were also present in blood. A model of 13 V-J features distinguished ophthalmopathy from stable hyperthyroidism.

This chain joins TRBV24-1 and TRBJ2-1, with 11 bases matching TRBD1. The sequenced sample consisted of blood. The TCR was taken from a man in his forties with Graves' hyperthyroidism. CDR3 DNA: TGTGCCACCAGTGATTGGGACAGGGGGTTTGAGCAGTTCTTC. Its translation is CATSDWDRGFEQFF.